This T cell receptor (beta chain) was profiled in a study of T cells in Graves' hyperthyroidism and ophthalmopathy. Whole-study results and caveats: Most expanded thyroid clonotypes above 0.001 also appeared in blood. Before onset, by a median of approximately 6.2 months, the model predicted ophthalmopathy. In the analysis, a 13 V-J model separated ophthalmopathy from stable hyperthyroidism.

This clonotype appeared many times. Its antigen is not known. This CDR3 contains 14 residues. Per germline, CDR1 LNHDA and CDR2 SQIVND (reference sequence). Unmatched junction bases numbered 5, after V lost 7 bases and J lost 2 bases. RNA transcripts were the template for amplifying TCR beta CDR3 regions. The TCR CDR3 was amplified in a first-round RT-PCR using the HTBI primer set. MiXCR was run by TCRdb on the multiplex PCR reads, yielding one entry per CDR3 protein. The sample yields about 400,000 distinct CDR3 sequences, 13% to 15% seen once. It was uncontrolled infection, other autoimmune disease, pregnancy or lactation that excluded patients.

The source material was blood. The clonotype was recovered from a woman aged 30 to 39 with Graves' ophthalmopathy. The chain recombines TRBV19 with TRBJ1-1; 9 bases align to TRBD1. CDR3 DNA sequence: TGTGCCAGTAAGCAACAGGGGGCTAACACTGAAGCTTTCTTT. Translating it yields CASKQQGANTEAFF.